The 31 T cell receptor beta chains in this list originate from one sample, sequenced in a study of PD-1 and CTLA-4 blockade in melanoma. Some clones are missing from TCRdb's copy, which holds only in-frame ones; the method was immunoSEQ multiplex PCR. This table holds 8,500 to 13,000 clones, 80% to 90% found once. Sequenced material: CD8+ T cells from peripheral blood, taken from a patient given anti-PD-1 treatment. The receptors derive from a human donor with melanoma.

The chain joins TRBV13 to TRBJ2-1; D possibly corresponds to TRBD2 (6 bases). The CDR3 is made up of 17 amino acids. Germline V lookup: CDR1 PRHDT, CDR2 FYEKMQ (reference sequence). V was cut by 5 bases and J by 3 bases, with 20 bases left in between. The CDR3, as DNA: TGTGCCAGCAGCCCCCCCCAGGATAGCGGAGACTACAATGAGCAGTTCTTC. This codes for CASSPPQDSGDYNEQFF.

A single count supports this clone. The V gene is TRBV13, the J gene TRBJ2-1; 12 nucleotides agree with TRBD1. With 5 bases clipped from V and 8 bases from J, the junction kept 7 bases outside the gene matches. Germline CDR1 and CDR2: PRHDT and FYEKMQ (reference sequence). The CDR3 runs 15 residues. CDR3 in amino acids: CASSGGTGGVYEQFF. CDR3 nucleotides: TGTGCCAGCAGCGGGGGGACAGGGGGCGTTTATGAGCAGTTCTTC. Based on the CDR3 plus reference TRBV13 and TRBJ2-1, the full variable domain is AAGVIQSPRHLIKEKRETATLKCYPIPRHDTVYWYQQGPGQDPQFLISFYEKMQSDKGSIPDRFSAQQFSDYHSELNMSSLELGDSALYFCASSGGTGGVYEQFFGPGTRLTVL.

The CDR3 spells CASSQGPYEQYF. The DNA of the CDR3 is TGTGCCAGCAGCCAGGGACCGTACGAGCAGTACTTC. This chain uses TRBV12-3 or TRBV12-4 with TRBJ2-7; D possibly matches TRBD1 or TRBD2 (5 bases each). CDR3 length: 12 amino acids. Trimming removed 6 bases at V and 4 bases at J, with 10 bases between.

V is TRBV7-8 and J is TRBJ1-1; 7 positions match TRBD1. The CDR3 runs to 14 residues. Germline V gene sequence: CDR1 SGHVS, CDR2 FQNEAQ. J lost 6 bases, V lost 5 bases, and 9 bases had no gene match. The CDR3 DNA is TGTGCCAGCAGCGCCCTGACAGGGAGACCTGAAGCTTTCTTT. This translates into CASSALTGRPEAFF.

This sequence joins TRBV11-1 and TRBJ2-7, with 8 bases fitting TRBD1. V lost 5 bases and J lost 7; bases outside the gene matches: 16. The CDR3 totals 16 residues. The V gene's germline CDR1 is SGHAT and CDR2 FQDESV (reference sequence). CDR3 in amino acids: CASSSDFGQGAFEQYF. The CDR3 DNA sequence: TGTGCCAGCAGCAGCGATTTCGGGCAGGGGGCCTTTGAGCAGTACTTC.

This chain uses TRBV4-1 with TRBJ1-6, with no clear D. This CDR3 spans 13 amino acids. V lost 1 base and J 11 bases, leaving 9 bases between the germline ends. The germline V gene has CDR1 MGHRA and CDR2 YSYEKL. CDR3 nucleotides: TGCGCCAGCAGCCAAGTGGCCCAGACACCCCTCCACTTT. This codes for CASSQVAQTPLHF.

CDR3 sequence (DNA): TGCGCCAGCAGCCTTCCGAGCTCCTACGAGCAGTACTTC. Translating gives CASSLPSSYEQYF. The gene calls are TRBV4-1 and TRBJ2-7; unclear D gene. The V end lost 4 bases, the J end lost 0 bases, and 7 bases lay between the germline ends. The CDR3 sequence is 13 residues long. Germline CDR1 and CDR2: MGHRA and YSYEKL.

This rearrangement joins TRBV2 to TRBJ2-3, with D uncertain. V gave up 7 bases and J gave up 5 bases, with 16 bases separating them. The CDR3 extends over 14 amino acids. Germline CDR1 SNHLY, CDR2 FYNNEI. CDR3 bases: TGTGCCAGCAAAATGACGGATCCGCAAGATACGCAGTATTTT. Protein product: CASKMTDPQDTQYF.

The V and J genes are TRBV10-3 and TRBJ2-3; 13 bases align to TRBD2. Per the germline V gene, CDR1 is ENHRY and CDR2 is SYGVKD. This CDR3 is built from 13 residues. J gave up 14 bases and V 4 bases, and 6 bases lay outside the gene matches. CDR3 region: CAISGTSGGARYF. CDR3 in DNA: TGTGCCATCAGTGGGACTAGCGGGGGTGCGCGGTATTTT.

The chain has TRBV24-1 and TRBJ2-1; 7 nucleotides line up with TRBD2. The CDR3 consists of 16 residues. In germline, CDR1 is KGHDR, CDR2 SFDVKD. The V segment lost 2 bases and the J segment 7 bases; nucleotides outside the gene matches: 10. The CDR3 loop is CATSDSSGREYNEQFF. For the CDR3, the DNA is TGTGCCACCAGTGATTCCTCTGGGCGGGAGTATAATGAGCAGTTCTTC.

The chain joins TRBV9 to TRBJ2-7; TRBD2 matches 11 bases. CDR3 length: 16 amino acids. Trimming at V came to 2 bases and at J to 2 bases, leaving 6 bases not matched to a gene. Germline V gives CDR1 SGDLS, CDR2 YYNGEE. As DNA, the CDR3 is TGTGCCAGCAGCGTTTCAGGGACTAGCGGTACCTACGAGCAGTACTTC. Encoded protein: CASSVSGTSGTYEQYF. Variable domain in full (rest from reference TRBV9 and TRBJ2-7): DSGVTQTPKHLITATGQRVTLRCSPRSGDLSVYWYQQSLDQGLQFLIQYYNGEERAKGNILERFSAQQFPDLHSELNLSSLELGDSALYFCASSVSGTSGTYEQYFGPGTRLTVT.

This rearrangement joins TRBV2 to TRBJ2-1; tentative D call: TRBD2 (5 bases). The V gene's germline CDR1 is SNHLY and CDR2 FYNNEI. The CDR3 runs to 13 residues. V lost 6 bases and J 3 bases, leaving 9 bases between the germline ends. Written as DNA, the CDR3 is TGTGCCAGCAGGGAGGACGACTACAATGAGCAGTTCTTC. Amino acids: CASREDDYNEQFF.

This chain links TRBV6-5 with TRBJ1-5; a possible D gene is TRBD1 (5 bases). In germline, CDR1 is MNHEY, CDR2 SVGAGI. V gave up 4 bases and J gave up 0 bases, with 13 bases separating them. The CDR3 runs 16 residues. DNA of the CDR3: TGTGCCAGCAGTTCGGGACTCCCGATTAGCAATCAGCCCCAGCATTTT. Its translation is CASSSGLPISNQPQHF.

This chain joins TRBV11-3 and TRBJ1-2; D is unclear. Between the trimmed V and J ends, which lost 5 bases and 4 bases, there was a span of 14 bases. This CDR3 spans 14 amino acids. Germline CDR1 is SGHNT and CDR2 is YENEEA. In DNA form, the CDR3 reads TGTGCCAGCAGCCCGAAGGACGGATCCTATGGCTACACCTTC. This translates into CASSPKDGSYGYTF.

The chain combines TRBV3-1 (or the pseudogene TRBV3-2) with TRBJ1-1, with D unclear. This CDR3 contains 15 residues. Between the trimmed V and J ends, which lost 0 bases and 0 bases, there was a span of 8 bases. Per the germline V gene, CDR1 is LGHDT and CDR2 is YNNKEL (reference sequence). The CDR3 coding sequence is TGTGCCAGCAGCCAAGATCGGGGAATGAACACTGAAGCTTTCTTT. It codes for CASSQDRGMNTEAFF.

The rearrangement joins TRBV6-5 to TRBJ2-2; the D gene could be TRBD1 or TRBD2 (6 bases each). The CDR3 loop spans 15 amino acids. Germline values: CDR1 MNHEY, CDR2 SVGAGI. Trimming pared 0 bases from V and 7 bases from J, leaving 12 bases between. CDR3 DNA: TGTGCCAGCAGTTACTCGACGGGGGCCGTCGGGGAGCTGTTTTTT. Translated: CASSYSTGAVGELFF.

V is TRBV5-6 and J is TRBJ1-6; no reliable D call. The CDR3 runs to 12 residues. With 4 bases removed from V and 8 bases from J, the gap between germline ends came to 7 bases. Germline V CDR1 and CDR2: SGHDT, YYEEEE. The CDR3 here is CASSLRDSPLHF. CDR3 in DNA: TGTGCCAGCAGCCTACGGGATTCACCCCTCCACTTT.

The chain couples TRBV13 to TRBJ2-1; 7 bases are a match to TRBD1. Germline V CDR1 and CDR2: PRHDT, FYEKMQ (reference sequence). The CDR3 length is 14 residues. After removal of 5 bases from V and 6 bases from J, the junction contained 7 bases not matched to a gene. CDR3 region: CASSLRQGFNEQFF. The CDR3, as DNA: TGTGCCAGCAGCCTCCGACAGGGCTTCAATGAGCAGTTCTTC.

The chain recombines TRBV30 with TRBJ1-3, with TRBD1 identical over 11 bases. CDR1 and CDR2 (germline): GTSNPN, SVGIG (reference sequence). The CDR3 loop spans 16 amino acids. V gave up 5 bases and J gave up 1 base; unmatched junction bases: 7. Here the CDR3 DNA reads TGTGCCTGGTCCTATGGGACAGGGGGATCTGGAAACACCATATATTTT. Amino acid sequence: CAWSYGTGGSGNTIYF.

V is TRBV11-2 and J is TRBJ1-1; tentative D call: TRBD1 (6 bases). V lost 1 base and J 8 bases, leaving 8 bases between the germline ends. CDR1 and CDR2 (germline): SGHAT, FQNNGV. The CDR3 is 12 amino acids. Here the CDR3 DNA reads TGTGCCAGCAGCTTAGGTAGGGGGGAAGCTTTCTTT. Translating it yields CASSLGRGEAFF.

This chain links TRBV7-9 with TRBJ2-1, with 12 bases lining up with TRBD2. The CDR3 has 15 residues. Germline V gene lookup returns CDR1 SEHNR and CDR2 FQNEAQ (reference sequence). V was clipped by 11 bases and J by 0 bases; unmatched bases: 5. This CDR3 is CAGETSGSSYNEQFF. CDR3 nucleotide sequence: TGTGCCGGCGAGACTAGCGGGAGCTCCTACAATGAGCAGTTCTTC.

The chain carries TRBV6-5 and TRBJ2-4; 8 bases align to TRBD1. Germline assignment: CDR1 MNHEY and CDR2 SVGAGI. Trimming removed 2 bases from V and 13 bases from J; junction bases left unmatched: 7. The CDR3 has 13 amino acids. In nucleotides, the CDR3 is TGTGCCAGCAGTTACGGACAGGGTCGTATGCAGTACTTC. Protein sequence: CASSYGQGRMQYF.

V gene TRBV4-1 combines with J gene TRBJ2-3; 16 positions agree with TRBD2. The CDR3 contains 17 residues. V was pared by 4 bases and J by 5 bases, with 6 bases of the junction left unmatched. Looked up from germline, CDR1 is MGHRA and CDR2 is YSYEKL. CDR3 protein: CASSLGTSGGAVDTQYF. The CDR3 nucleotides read TGCGCCAGCAGCCTCGGGACTAGCGGGGGGGCCGTAGATACGCAGTATTTT.

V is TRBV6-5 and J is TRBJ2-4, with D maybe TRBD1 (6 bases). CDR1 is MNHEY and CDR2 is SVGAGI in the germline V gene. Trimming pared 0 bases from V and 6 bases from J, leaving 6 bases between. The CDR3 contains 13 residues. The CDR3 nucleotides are TGTGCCAGCAGTTACTCGACAGGAAACATTCAGTACTTC. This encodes CASSYSTGNIQYF.

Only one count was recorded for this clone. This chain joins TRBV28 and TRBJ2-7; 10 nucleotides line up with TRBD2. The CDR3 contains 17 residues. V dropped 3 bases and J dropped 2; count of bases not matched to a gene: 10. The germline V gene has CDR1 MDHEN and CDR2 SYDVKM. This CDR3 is CASSLELAGVTTYEQYF. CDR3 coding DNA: TGTGCCAGCAGTTTGGAGCTAGCGGGAGTGACGACCTACGAGCAGTACTTC.

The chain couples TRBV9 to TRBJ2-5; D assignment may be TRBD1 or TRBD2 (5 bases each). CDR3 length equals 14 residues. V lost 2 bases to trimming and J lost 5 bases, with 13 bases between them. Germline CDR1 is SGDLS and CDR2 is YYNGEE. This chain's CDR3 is CASSVQGEGETQYF. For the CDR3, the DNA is TGTGCCAGCAGCGTCCAGGGAGAGGGGGAGACCCAGTACTTC.

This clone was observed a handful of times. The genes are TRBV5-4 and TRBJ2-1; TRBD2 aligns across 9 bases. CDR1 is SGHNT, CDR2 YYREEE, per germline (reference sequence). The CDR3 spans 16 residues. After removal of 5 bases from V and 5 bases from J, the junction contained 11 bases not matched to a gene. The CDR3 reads CASSPSTSGENNEQFF. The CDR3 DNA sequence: TGTGCCAGCAGTCCATCGACTAGCGGAGAAAACAATGAGCAGTTCTTC.

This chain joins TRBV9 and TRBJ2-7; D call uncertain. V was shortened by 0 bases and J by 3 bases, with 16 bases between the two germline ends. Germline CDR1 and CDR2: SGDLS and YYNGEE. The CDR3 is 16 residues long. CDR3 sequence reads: CASSVAGSVPIYEQYF. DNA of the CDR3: TGTGCCAGCAGCGTAGCTGGGTCCGTACCCATCTACGAGCAGTACTTC.

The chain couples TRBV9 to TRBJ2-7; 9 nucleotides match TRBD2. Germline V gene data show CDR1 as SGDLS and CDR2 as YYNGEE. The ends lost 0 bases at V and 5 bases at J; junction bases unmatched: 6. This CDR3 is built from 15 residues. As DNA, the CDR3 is TGTGCCAGCAGCGTAGAGGGCGGGGGGGCCGACGAGCAGTACTTC. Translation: CASSVEGGGADEQYF.

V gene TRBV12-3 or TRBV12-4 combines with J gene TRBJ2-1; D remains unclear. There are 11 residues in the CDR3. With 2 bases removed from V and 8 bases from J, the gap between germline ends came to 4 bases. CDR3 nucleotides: TGTGCCAGCAGTTTAAGCGATGAGCAGTTCTTC. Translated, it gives CASSLSDEQFF.

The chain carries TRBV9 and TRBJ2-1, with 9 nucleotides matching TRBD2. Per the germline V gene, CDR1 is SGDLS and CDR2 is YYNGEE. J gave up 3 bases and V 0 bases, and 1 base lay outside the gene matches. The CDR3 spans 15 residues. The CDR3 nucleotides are TGTGCCAGCAGCGTAGGTAGCGGGAGCTACAATGAGCAGTTCTTC. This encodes CASSVGSGSYNEQFF. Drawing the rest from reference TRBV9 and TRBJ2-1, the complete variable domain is DSGVTQTPKHLITATGQRVTLRCSPRSGDLSVYWYQQSLDQGLQFLIQYYNGEERAKGNILERFSAQQFPDLHSELNLSSLELGDSALYFCASSVGSGSYNEQFFGPGTRLTVL.